This entry describes one T cell receptor (beta chain). The same CDR3 can be traced to other DNA sequences in this sample. The sample comes from a study of blood T cell repertoires in COVID-19. Assay: immunoSEQ multiplex PCR; the TCRdb copy retains only in-frame clones and omits some. The sample includes about 230,000 clones, 70% to 90% seen only once; the top ten take 11%. The CDR3 spans 13 residues. Trimming removed 6 bases at V and 2 bases at J, with 10 bases between. The germline gives CDR1 SGHTA, CDR2 FQGNSA. The chain joins TRBV7-2 to TRBJ1-1, with D possibly TRBD1 on 5 matching bases. The sample was peripheral blood. This sequence originates from a man aged 50 to 59 with COVID-19, enrolled during active disease. CDR3 sequence reads: CASSLQGNTEAFF. The CDR3 nucleotides read TGTGCCAGCAGTCTCCAGGGAAACACTGAAGCTTTCTTT.